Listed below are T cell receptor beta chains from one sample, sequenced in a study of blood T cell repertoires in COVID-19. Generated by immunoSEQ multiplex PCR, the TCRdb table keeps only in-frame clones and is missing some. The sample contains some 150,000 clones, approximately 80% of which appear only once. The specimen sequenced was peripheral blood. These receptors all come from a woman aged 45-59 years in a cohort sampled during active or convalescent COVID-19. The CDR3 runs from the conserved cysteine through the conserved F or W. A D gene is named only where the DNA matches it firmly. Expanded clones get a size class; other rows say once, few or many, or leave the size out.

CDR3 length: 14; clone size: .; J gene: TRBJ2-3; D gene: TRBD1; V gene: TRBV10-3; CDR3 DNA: TGTGCCATCGGCCTGACAGGGGATGGAGATACGCAGTATTTT; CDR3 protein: CAIGLTGDGDTQYF
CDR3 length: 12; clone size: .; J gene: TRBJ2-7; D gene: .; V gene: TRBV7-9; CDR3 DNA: TGTGCCAGCAGCTCGCGCTCCTACGAGCAGTACTTC; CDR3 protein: CASSSRSYEQYF
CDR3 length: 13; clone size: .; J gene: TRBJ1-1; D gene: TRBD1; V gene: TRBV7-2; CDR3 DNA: TGTGCCAGCAGCTTCGGGACAGGGGGGGGAGCTTTCTTT; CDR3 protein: CASSFGTGGGAFF
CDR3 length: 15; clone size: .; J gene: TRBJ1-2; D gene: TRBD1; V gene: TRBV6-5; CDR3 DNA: TGTGCCAGCAGGAAGGACAGGGGGTTCAACTATGGCTACACCTTC; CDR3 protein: CASRKDRGFNYGYTF
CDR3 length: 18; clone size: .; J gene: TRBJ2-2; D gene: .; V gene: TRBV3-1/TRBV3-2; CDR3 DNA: TGTGCCAGCAGCCTGGCGGGGTGGGTTAGCGGCAAGGCGGAGGAGCTGTTTTTT; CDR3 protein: CASSLAGWVSGKAEELFF
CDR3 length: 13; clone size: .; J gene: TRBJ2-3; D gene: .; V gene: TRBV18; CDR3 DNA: TGTGCCAGCTCAGAAGCGCCGGTCGATACGCAGTATTTT; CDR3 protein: CASSEAPVDTQYF
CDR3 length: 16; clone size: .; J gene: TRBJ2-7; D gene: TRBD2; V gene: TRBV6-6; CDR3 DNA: TGTGCCAGCAGAGACCCCGGACTAGCGGGTACCTACGAGCAGTACTTC; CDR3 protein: CASRDPGLAGTYEQYF
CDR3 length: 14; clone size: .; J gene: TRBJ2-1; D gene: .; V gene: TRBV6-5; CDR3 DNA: TGTGCCAGCAGTCCCTCGGGGTTCTACAATGAGCAGTTCTTC; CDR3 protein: CASSPSGFYNEQFF
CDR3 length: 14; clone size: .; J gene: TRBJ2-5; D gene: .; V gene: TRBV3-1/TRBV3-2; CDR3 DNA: TGTGCCAGCAGCCAAGAATGGGGGCTCGAGACCCAGTACTTC; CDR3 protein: CASSQEWGLETQYF
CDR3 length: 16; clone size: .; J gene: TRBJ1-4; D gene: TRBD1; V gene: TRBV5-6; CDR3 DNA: TGTGCCAGCAGCTTGGCGGCCAGGGGGCAAAATGAAAAACTGTTTTTT; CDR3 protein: CASSLAARGQNEKLFF
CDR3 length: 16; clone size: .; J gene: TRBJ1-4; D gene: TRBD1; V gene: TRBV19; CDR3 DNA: TGTGCCAGTAGTATAGCGCGACAGGGGACTAATGAAAAACTGTTTTTT; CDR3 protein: CASSIARQGTNEKLFF
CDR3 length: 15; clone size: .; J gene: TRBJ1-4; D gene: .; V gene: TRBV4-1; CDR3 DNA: TGCGCCAGCAGCCTACGAGAAGCAACTAATGAAAAACTGTTTTTT; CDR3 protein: CASSLREATNEKLFF
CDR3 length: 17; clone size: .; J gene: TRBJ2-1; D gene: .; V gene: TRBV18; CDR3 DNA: TGTGCCAGCTCACCGTTTACGACTCTAAGCTCCTACAATGAGCAGTTCTTC; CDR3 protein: CASSPFTTLSSYNEQFF
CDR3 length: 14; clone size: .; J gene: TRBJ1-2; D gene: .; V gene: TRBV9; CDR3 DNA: TGTGCCAGCAGCGTAGTCGACAGCTACGATGGCTACACCTTC; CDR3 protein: CASSVVDSYDGYTF
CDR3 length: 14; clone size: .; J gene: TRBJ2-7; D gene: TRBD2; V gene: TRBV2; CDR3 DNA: TGTGCCAGCAGTAACGGACTAGACCCTTTAGAGCAGTACTTC; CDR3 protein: CASSNGLDPLEQYF
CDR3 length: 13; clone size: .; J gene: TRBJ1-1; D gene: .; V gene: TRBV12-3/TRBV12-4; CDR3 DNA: TGTGCCAGCAGTTTAGGGGTGGGGGGTAAAGCTTTCTTT; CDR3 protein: CASSLGVGGKAFF
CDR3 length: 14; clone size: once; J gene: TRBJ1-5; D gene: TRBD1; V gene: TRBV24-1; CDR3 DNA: TGTGCCTCGATAAGGGGACAGACTCATCAGCCCCAGCATTTT; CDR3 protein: CASIRGQTHQPQHF